The 12 T cell receptor beta chains in this list originate from one sample, sequenced in a study of regulatory T cells in long-lasting Graves disease. The time point is: persistent/refractory GD, antithyroid drugs over 5 years with positive TRAb. PBMCs were the source of the RNA used for TCR sequencing. According to the study, TCR beta libraries were built with iRepertoire HTBI primers and CDR3-region Arm-PCR. TCRdb recomputed calls from the multiplex PCR reads with MiXCR, one row per CDR3 protein. The data contain approximately 360,000 distinct CDR3 sequences, around 23% of them singletons. The sequenced sample was peripheral blood mononuclear cells (PBMCs), obtained when the disease was refractory, from a patient treated with antithyroid drugs. The receptors come from a middle-aged woman with Graves disease.

The J gene is TRBJ2-1, the V gene TRBV6-2 or TRBV6-3; the match to TRBD2 covers 7 bases. Trimming at V came to 5 bases and at J to 6 bases, leaving 13 bases not matched to a gene. The CDR3 has 16 amino acids. Per the germline V gene, CDR1 is MNHEY and CDR2 is SVGEGT. In nucleotides, the CDR3 is TGTGCCAGCAGTAATAGCGGGCCAACCACAGGCAATGAGCAGTTCTTC. It encodes CASSNSGPTTGNEQFF.

This clonotype turned up a few times. The genes are TRBV29-1 and TRBJ2-3; D uncertain. CDR3 length: 15 amino acids. Trimming took off 3 bases at V and 8 bases at J, with 21 bases between the two ends. The germline gives CDR1 SQVTM, CDR2 ANQGSEA. The chain's CDR3 is CSVDSNQAEIATQYF. The CDR3 region has the DNA TGCAGCGTTGACTCCAACCAGGCCGAGATAGCTACGCAGTATTTT.

This clonotype was found many times. V usage is TRBV12-3 or TRBV12-4 and J usage is TRBJ2-2, with D possibly matching TRBD2 (5 bases). This CDR3 comprises 13 residues. The V gene lost 5 bases and the J gene lost 4 bases, with 8 bases spanning the gap. The CDR3 protein is CASSLTSTGELFF. DNA of the CDR3: TGTGCCAGCAGTCTTACTAGCACCGGGGAGCTGTTTTTT.

This clonotype showed up just a few times. This rearrangement joins TRBV29-1 to TRBJ2-2, with 8 bases lining up with TRBD1. The V gene's germline CDR1 is SQVTM and CDR2 ANQGSEA. Trimming at V came to 5 bases and at J to 4 bases, leaving 6 bases not matched to a gene. This CDR3 has 14 amino acids. The CDR3 loop reads CSVLTGAVTGELFF. CDR3 bases: TGCAGCGTTCTGACAGGGGCGGTCACCGGGGAGCTGTTTTTT.

This clonotype appeared many times. The chain recombines TRBV7-2 with TRBJ1-1; 10 bases are shared with TRBD1. The CDR3 has 14 amino acids. CDR1 and CDR2 (germline): SGHTA, FQGNSA. V trimming: 4 bases; J trimming: 3 bases; junction bases outside the gene matches: 2. CDR3 region: CASSSGQGDTEAFF. CDR3 DNA: TGTGCCAGCAGCTCAGGACAGGGGGACACTGAAGCTTTCTTT.

Notes on this clonotype: A much larger clone lies a single base off, so this may be a read error. The chain combines TRBV28 with TRBJ2-5; D is undetermined. From germline, CDR1 is MDHEN and CDR2 SYDVKM. V shed 3 bases and J shed 2 bases, with 10 bases lying between them. The CDR3 totals 14 residues. The CDR3: CASSFWGTQETQYF. CDR3 in DNA: TGTGCCAGCAGTTTTTGGGGAACTCAAGAGACCCAGTACTTC.

In this sample, this clonotype turned up once. The chain uses TRBV5-8 and TRBJ1-5, with D maybe TRBD1 (6 bases). Trimming pared 4 bases from V and 5 bases from J, leaving 13 bases between. CDR1 is SGHTS, CDR2 YDEGEE, per germline. This CDR3 contains 14 residues. The CDR3 nucleotides read TGTGCCAGCAGCCCGGGGACACCTGATCAGCCCCAGCATTTT. Its protein is CASSPGTPDQPQHF.

This clonotype was counted at least ten times. The V gene is TRBV20-1, the J gene TRBJ1-1, with 8 bases matching TRBD1. Germline lookup yields CDR1 DFQATT and CDR2 SNEGSKA (reference sequence). The CDR3 is 16 amino acids. V lost 1 base and J lost 1; bases outside the gene matches: 8. CDR3 region: CSARGDRGGWNTEAFF. As DNA, the CDR3 is TGCAGTGCTAGAGGAGACAGGGGTGGGTGGAACACTGAAGCTTTCTTT.

In its sample, this clonotype was seen a few times. CDR3 loop: CAWSRDGHYEQYF. The CDR3, as DNA: TGTGCCTGGAGCAGGGATGGACACTACGAGCAGTACTTC. The genes are TRBV30 and TRBJ2-7; possibly TRBD1 for D (5 bases). The CDR3 extends over 13 amino acids. V lost 3 bases and J lost 3, with 12 bases in between. CDR1 and CDR2 (germline): GTSNPN, SVGIG (reference sequence).

In this sample, this clonotype turned up a few times. The chain recombines TRBV5-5 with TRBJ2-1, with 9 bases matching TRBD2. After removal of 4 bases from V and 5 bases from J, the junction contained 7 bases not matched to a gene. This CDR3 is built from 15 residues. Looked up from germline, CDR1 is SGHKS and CDR2 is YYEKEE (reference sequence). CDR3 sequence (DNA): TGTGCCAGCAGCATAGCGGGAGCCGCCCACAATGAGCAGTTCTTC. Protein sequence: CASSIAGAAHNEQFF. The whole variable domain, remainder taken from reference TRBV5-5 and TRBJ2-1, is DAGVTQSPTHLIKTRGQQVTLRCSPISGHKSVSWYQQVLGQGPQFIFQYYEKEERGRGNFPDRFSARQFPNYSSELNVNALLLGDSALYLCASSIAGAAHNEQFFGPGTRLTVL.

This clonotype has at least ten counts. This chain uses TRBV28 with TRBJ1-1; D is unresolved. In germline, CDR1 is MDHEN, CDR2 SYDVKM. With 2 bases removed from V and 8 bases from J, the gap between germline ends came to 9 bases. This CDR3 contains 12 residues. CDR3 DNA sequence: TGTGCCAGCAGTTTACCCACGGGAGAAGCTTTCTTT. Translation: CASSLPTGEAFF.

The chain recombines TRBV11-2 with TRBJ1-3; TRBD1 aligns across 9 bases. The trim removed 4 bases at V and 0 bases at J, leaving 4 bases unmatched. Germline V lookup: CDR1 SGHAT, CDR2 FQNNGV. The CDR3 contains 16 residues. This CDR3 reads CASSSGTGTSGNTIYF. CDR3 nucleotide sequence: TGTGCCAGCAGCTCAGGGACAGGGACCTCTGGAAACACCATATATTTT.